One sample yielded the 17 T cell receptor beta chains listed below, sequenced in a study. TCRdb passed the RT-PCR reads through MiXCR, listing each CDR3 protein once. The data show about 680,000 distinct CDR3 sequences, over 12% seen once. Sequencing used memory CD4+ T cells from blood. The receptors originated from a female donor in good health, serving as a healthy control.

The chain is built from TRBV27 and TRBJ1-2; the match to TRBD1 covers 8 bases. Germline CDR1 and CDR2: MNHEY and SMNVEV (reference sequence). The CDR3 spans 15 residues. The trim removed 1 base at V and 7 bases at J, leaving 8 bases unmatched. This CDR3 reads CASSLLSGTGGGYTF. The CDR3 DNA reads as TGTGCCAGCAGTTTATTGTCCGGGACAGGTGGTGGCTACACCTTC.

The sample holds a few counts of this clonotype. A much more abundant neighbour one base away suggests this may be a read error. V is TRBV2 and J is TRBJ2-3; a possible D gene is TRBD2 (5 bases). V lost 7 bases to trimming and J lost 2 bases, with 7 bases between them. The length of the CDR3 is 12 residues. Germline V lookup: CDR1 SNHLY, CDR2 FYNNEI. CDR3 loop: CASNGDTDTQYF. In DNA form, the CDR3 reads TGTGCCAGCAACGGGGACACAGATACGCAGTATTTT.

The V and J genes are TRBV7-2 and TRBJ2-7; TRBD1 matches 7 bases. This CDR3 is 16 amino acids long. The ends lost 2 bases at V and 5 bases at J; junction bases unmatched: 12. Per the germline V gene, CDR1 is SGHTA and CDR2 is FQGNSA. The CDR3 DNA is TGTGCCAGCAGCTTATCGCCGACAGGGTCGGTGCACGAGCAGTACTTC. It codes for CASSLSPTGSVHEQYF.

The genes are TRBV7-8 and TRBJ1-6; 8 bases map to TRBD1. Trimming at V came to 2 bases and at J to 8 bases, leaving 8 bases not matched to a gene. The CDR3 covers 16 residues. CDR1 SGHVS and CDR2 FQNEAQ come from the germline V gene. CDR3 DNA: TGTGCCAGCAGCTTACACAGGGGGGTTAATTATTCACCCCTCCACTTT. This gives the protein CASSLHRGVNYSPLHF.

About this clonotype: Lacking the conserved final phenylalanine or tryptophan, this CDR3 likely reflects a read error. J is TRBJ1-2 and V is TRBV30; D remains unclear. The germline V gene encodes CDR1 GTSNPN and CDR2 SVGIG (reference sequence). The V end was cut by 4 bases, the J end by 0 bases, with 12 bases between. The CDR3 length is 14 residues. CDR3 loop: CAWTFTSANYGYTL. The CDR3 bases are TGTGCCTGGACTTTCACGTCTGCTAACTATGGCTACACCTTA.

This chain uses TRBV12-3 or TRBV12-4 with TRBJ1-5; D is unresolved. The V end was cut by 5 bases, the J end by 1 base, with 12 bases between. CDR3 length: 15 residues. CDR3 DNA: TGTGCCAGCAGTCCCCGATTTGGGAGCAATCAGCCCCAGCATTTT. Protein product: CASSPRFGSNQPQHF.

This rearrangement joins TRBV6-1 to TRBJ1-2; 9 bases agree with TRBD1. CDR3 size: 15 residues. CDR1 MNHNS and CDR2 SASEGT come from the germline V gene. The V gene end was trimmed by 6 bases and the J gene end by 4 bases; junction bases not matched to a gene: 9. The CDR3 bases are TGTGCCAGCAGCCGCGGGACAGGGTCCCCCTATGGCTACACCTTC. Its protein product is CASSRGTGSPYGYTF.

This clonotype was counted only a few times. The genes are TRBV7-2 and TRBJ1-1, with D maybe TRBD1 (6 bases). CDR3 length equals 14 residues. The germline V gene encodes CDR1 SGHTA and CDR2 FQGNSA. V was cut by 4 bases and J by 3 bases, with 12 bases left in between. CDR3 in amino acids: CASSSTGKDTEAFF. The CDR3 nucleotides are TGTGCCAGCAGCTCCACAGGGAAGGACACTGAAGCTTTCTTT.

This clonotype was recorded a few times. This chain joins TRBV2 and TRBJ2-3; no firm D call. Germline loops: CDR1 SNHLY, CDR2 FYNNEI. Trimming pared 4 bases from V and 6 bases from J, leaving 8 bases between. The CDR3 extends over 12 amino acids. The CDR3 DNA is TGTGCCAGCAGTGGCGAGATGGATACGCAGTATTTT. Translated, it gives CASSGEMDTQYF.

This clonotype turned up a few times. V gene TRBV28 combines with J gene TRBJ1-5, with D maybe TRBD1 (6 bases). Germline CDR1 reads MDHEN; CDR2 reads SYDVKM. V lost 6 bases, J lost 3 bases, and 15 bases lay in between. The CDR3 sequence is 15 residues long. The CDR3 nucleotides are TGTGCCAGCAGCCTGGTCGGGGGCCCCAATCAGCCCCAGCATTTT. Translating it yields CASSLVGGPNQPQHF.

The CDR3 bases are TGTGCCAGTAGTATATACATAAGCTCCTACAATGAGCAGTTCTTC. Translated: CASSIYISSYNEQFF. J is TRBJ2-1 and V is TRBV19; D is undetermined. With 2 bases removed from V and 0 bases from J, the gap between germline ends came to 8 bases. Germline V gene sequence: CDR1 LNHDA, CDR2 SQIVND (reference sequence). The CDR3 length is 15 residues.

V is TRBV28 and J is TRBJ2-1; D might be TRBD1 or TRBD2, each matching 5 bases. The V gene's germline CDR1 is MDHEN and CDR2 SYDVKM. V dropped 1 base and J dropped 9 bases, with 16 bases sitting between them. The CDR3 loop spans 15 amino acids. The CDR3 here is CASSLSAPGLGEQFF. CDR3 in DNA: TGTGCCAGCAGTTTATCGGCCCCGGGGCTTGGTGAGCAGTTCTTC.

The chain uses TRBV7-2 and TRBJ1-1, with 7 bases fitting TRBD1. CDR1 is SGHTA and CDR2 is FQGNSA in the germline V gene. Trimming cost V 3 bases and J 2 bases; bases outside gene matches: 6. The CDR3 loop spans 15 amino acids. CDR3: CASSFTGVGNTEAFF. Written as DNA, the CDR3 is TGTGCCAGCAGCTTTACAGGGGTCGGAAACACTGAAGCTTTCTTT.

This clonotype was recorded a few times. This chain connects TRBV12-3 or TRBV12-4 to TRBJ2-3, with D possibly TRBD1 on 6 matching bases. Trimming cost V 5 bases and J 3 bases, with 9 bases left between them. This CDR3 has 13 residues. The CDR3 reads CASSKQGTDTQYF. In DNA form, the CDR3 reads TGTGCCAGCAGTAAACAGGGAACAGATACGCAGTATTTT.

This clonotype has only a few counts. CDR3 amino acids: CASSQGTRQGQETQYF. Written as DNA, the CDR3 is TGCGCCAGCAGCCAAGGTACGAGACAGGGTCAAGAGACCCAGTACTTC. The gene calls are TRBV4-1 and TRBJ2-5; 7 bases match TRBD1. Germline CDR1 and CDR2: MGHRA and YSYEKL. The CDR3 length is 16 residues. V lost 1 base to trimming and J lost 2 bases; unmatched junction nucleotides: 7.

The J gene is TRBJ1-5, the V gene TRBV6-5; 7 nucleotides agree with TRBD1. The CDR3 is 18 amino acids. Germline loops: CDR1 MNHEY, CDR2 SVGAGI. After removal of 2 bases from V and 0 bases from J, the junction contained 10 bases not matched to a gene. CDR3 in DNA: TGTGCCAGCAGTTACCCGGCAGGGGGGGTCTATAGCAATCAGCCCCAGCATTTT. It yields the protein CASSYPAGGVYSNQPQHF.

The chain employs TRBV28 and TRBJ1-1; a weak D match, TRBD1 (5 bases). V lost 3 bases to trimming and J lost 8 bases, with 22 bases between them. The CDR3 consists of 16 residues. The germline gives CDR1 MDHEN, CDR2 SYDVKM. For the CDR3, the DNA is TGTGCCAGCAGTTTGTGGGGGGTACAGTCATTTAGGGAAGCTTTCTTT. This codes for CASSLWGVQSFREAFF.